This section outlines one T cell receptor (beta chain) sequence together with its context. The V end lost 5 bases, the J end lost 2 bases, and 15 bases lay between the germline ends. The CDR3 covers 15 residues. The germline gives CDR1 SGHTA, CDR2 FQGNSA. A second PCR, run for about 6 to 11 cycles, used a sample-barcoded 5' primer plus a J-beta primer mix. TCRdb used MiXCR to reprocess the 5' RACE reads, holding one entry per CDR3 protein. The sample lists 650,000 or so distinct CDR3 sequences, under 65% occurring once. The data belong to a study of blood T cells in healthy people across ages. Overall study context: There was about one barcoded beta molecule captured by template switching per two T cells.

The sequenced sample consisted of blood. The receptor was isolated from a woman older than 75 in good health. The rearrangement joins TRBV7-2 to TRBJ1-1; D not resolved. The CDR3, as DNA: TGTGCCAGCAGCGCACTTGGACGGAAAAACACTGAAGCTTTCTTT. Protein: CASSALGRKNTEAFF.